Below are 13 T cell receptor beta chains sequenced from a single sample in a study of cytomegalovirus exposure and HLA in healthy donors. Use of 60 Vbeta and 13 Jbeta primers characterized the PCR. This table comes from immunoSEQ multiplex PCR, and its TCRdb copy is limited to in-frame clones, with some not included. The sample contains some 110,000 clones, around 79% of which appear only once. The sequenced sample was PBMCs. The receptor set was obtained from a man aged 60 to 69 in good health and CMV-seronegative.

The V and J genes are TRBV6-1 and TRBJ1-1, with D hard to call. Deletions cut 3 bases from V and 1 base from J, with 6 bases between. The germline V gene encodes CDR1 MNHNS and CDR2 SASEGT. The CDR3 totals 13 residues. CDR3 amino acids: CASSDQENTEAFF. CDR3 in DNA: TGTGCCAGCAGTGACCAGGAGAACACTGAAGCTTTCTTT.

As for this clone: This same CDR3 is encoded by further DNA sequences in the sample. This rearrangement joins TRBV15 to TRBJ1-2; 8 bases map to TRBD1. Germline CDR1 is LNHNV and CDR2 is YYDKDF (reference sequence). The V segment lost 2 bases and the J segment 6 bases; nucleotides outside the gene matches: 2. The CDR3 is 13 residues long. The CDR3 region is CATSRQGAHGYTF. DNA of the CDR3: TGTGCCACCAGCAGACAGGGGGCGCATGGCTACACCTTC.

The rearrangement links TRBV5-6 to TRBJ1-4, with 7 bases fitting TRBD1. CDR1 is SGHDT, CDR2 YYEEEE, per germline. This CDR3 comprises 14 residues. J was trimmed by 7 bases and V by 2 bases; bases with no gene match: 5. The CDR3 DNA reads TGTGCCAGCAGCTTATCAGGGGGAAGTGAAAAACTGTTTTTT. Its protein is CASSLSGGSEKLFF. Complete variable domain (other parts from reference TRBV5-6 and TRBJ1-4): DAGVTQSPTHLIKTRGQQVTLRCSPKSGHDTVSWYQQALGQGPQFIFQYYEEEERQRGNFPDRFSGHQFPNYSSELNVNALLLGDSALYLCASSLSGGSEKLFFGSGTQLSVL.

This clone was detected only a few times. This rearrangement joins TRBV11-2 to TRBJ2-1; weak D call: TRBD1 (6 bases). V lost 4 bases and J 4 bases, leaving 17 bases between the germline ends. The CDR3 runs 16 residues. Germline V gene sequence: CDR1 SGHAT, CDR2 FQNNGV. CDR3 sequence: CASSSHRERTYNEQFF. For the CDR3, the DNA is TGTGCCAGCAGCTCGCACAGGGAAAGGACATACAATGAGCAGTTCTTC.

This clone was recorded once. The rearrangement uses TRBV9 and TRBJ2-1; 11 bases agree with TRBD1. The V gene end was trimmed by 4 bases and the J gene end by 2 bases; junction bases not matched to a gene: 5. The CDR3 contains 16 residues. Looked up from germline, CDR1 is SGDLS and CDR2 is YYNGEE. CDR3 in amino acids: CASSPRGQGAYNEQFF. The DNA of the CDR3 is TGTGCCAGCAGCCCTAGGGGACAGGGGGCCTACAATGAGCAGTTCTTC. Looking up the rest from reference TRBV9 and TRBJ2-1 gives the full variable domain: DSGVTQTPKHLITATGQRVTLRCSPRSGDLSVYWYQQSLDQGLQFLIQYYNGEERAKGNILERFSAQQFPDLHSELNLSSLELGDSALYFCASSPRGQGAYNEQFFGPGTRLTVL.

The table lists this clone with a few counts. The chain recombines TRBV5-1 with TRBJ1-1; TRBD1 matches at 8 bases. The CDR3 is 17 amino acids. Trimming took 2 bases from V and 4 from J; bases not matched to a gene: 13. Germline V gene data show CDR1 as SGHRS and CDR2 as YFSETQ. CDR3 DNA sequence: TGCGCCAGCAGCTTAGTCGGGCAGGGGGCAGTGGCCACTGAAGCTTTCTTT. This sequence encodes CASSLVGQGAVATEAFF.

The CDR3 DNA reads TGTGCCAGCAGCTTTCGGGGGACTAGCGGGGGTGCAGATACGCAGTATTTT. It specifies CASSFRGTSGGADTQYF. The chain recombines TRBV7-6 with TRBJ2-3; 14 bases agree with TRBD2. J gave up 4 bases and V 3 bases, and 6 bases lay outside the gene matches. The CDR3 is 17 amino acids. Germline CDR1 reads SGHVS; CDR2 reads FNYEAQ. Supplemented by reference TRBV7-6 and TRBJ2-3, the full variable domain reads GAGVSQSPRYKVTKRGQDVALRCDPISGHVSLYWYRQALGQGPEFLTYFNYEAQQDKSGLPNDRFSAERPEGSISTLTIQRTEQRDSAMYRCASSFRGTSGGADTQYFGPGTRLTVL.

Notes on this clone: Mismatch with germline at one junction end may stem from a read error. The chain is built from TRBV6-4 and TRBJ1-1; D not certain. CDR1 MRHNA and CDR2 SNTAGT come from the germline V gene. The CDR3 runs to 14 residues. CDR3 sequence (DNA): TGTGCCAGCAGTGGTCGACGGCGGAACATTGAAGCTTTCTTT. Amino acids: CASSGRRRNIEAFF.

This clone was detected once. This chain uses TRBV5-6 with TRBJ1-6; D is possibly TRBD1 (6 bases). This CDR3 has 15 residues. V was trimmed by 0 bases and J by 7 bases, leaving 11 bases between them. Germline-derived CDR1 and CDR2 are SGHDT and YYEEEE. The CDR3 here is CASSLDREWNSPLHF. The CDR3 DNA is TGTGCCAGCAGCTTGGACAGGGAGTGGAATTCACCCCTCCACTTT.

J is TRBJ2-3 and V is TRBV4-2; 7 bases line up with TRBD2. The CDR3 runs 17 residues. Trimming cost V 1 base and J 0 bases; bases outside gene matches: 7. CDR1 is LGHNA, CDR2 YNFKEQ, per germline. The CDR3: CASSQGPSGPSTDTQYF. The CDR3 DNA follows: TGTGCCAGCAGCCAAGGGCCTAGCGGACCTAGCACAGATACGCAGTATTTT.

This clone is a singleton in its sample. This chain connects TRBV30 to TRBJ2-7; D remains ambiguous. V was clipped by 1 base and J by 0 bases, with 13 bases between them. The CDR3 totals 15 residues. Germline assignment: CDR1 GTSNPN and CDR2 SVGIG (reference sequence). In DNA, the CDR3 is TGTGCCTGGAGTGGTACAGCAGAAAGCTCCTACGAGCAGTACTTC. Its translation: CAWSGTAESSYEQYF.

V and J are TRBV4-2 and TRBJ1-2, with no clear D. V lost 0 bases, J lost 0 bases, and 11 bases lay in between. Per the germline V gene, CDR1 is LGHNA and CDR2 is YNFKEQ. CDR3 size: 16 residues. The DNA of the CDR3 is TGTGCCAGCAGCCAAGAGTTCCCCCGAGCTAACTATGGCTACACCTTC. Protein sequence: CASSQEFPRANYGYTF.

Only a few counts were recorded for this clone. V and J are TRBV2 and TRBJ2-7; 12 bases fit TRBD1. The CDR3 extends over 15 amino acids. Germline lookup yields CDR1 SNHLY and CDR2 FYNNEI. The V and J ends lost 5 bases and 6 bases, in that order; junction bases with no gene match: 8. Here the CDR3 reads CASSSGTGGSGEQYV. CDR3 in DNA: TGTGCCAGCAGTTCCGGGACAGGGGGCTCGGGCGAGCAGTACGTC.